Listed here is a single T cell receptor beta chain. Its antigen is unidentified. The record originates from a study of cytomegalovirus exposure and HLA in healthy donors. Overall study findings and caveats: Within the data, a cluster of highly shared sequence variants was likely a sequencing artifact.

V lost 2 bases, J lost 3 bases, and 1 base stayed unmatched. Per the germline V gene, CDR1 is KGHSH and CDR2 is LQKENI. The CDR3 runs 14 residues. With 60 Vbeta and 13 Jbeta primers, the PCR was carried out. Original handling: Approximately 11 million of the 80 million or so unique TCR beta chains counted in a later analysis were shared. Profiling relied on immunoSEQ multiplex PCR, and the TCRdb table lists in-frame clones only, not all of them. The V and J calls and clone size come from that table; D and trimming were worked out from the DNA. Altogether 150,000 or so clones are present, roughly 79% being singletons, with the ten largest covering about 1.6%.

The sample taken for sequencing was PBMCs. The source is a man in his forties in good health and CMV-seronegative. The chain employs TRBV18 and TRBJ1-2; 9 bases line up with TRBD1. CDR3 DNA: TGTGCCAGCTCACCAAGGGACAGGGACTATGGCTACACCTTC. Its translation is CASSPRDRDYGYTF.